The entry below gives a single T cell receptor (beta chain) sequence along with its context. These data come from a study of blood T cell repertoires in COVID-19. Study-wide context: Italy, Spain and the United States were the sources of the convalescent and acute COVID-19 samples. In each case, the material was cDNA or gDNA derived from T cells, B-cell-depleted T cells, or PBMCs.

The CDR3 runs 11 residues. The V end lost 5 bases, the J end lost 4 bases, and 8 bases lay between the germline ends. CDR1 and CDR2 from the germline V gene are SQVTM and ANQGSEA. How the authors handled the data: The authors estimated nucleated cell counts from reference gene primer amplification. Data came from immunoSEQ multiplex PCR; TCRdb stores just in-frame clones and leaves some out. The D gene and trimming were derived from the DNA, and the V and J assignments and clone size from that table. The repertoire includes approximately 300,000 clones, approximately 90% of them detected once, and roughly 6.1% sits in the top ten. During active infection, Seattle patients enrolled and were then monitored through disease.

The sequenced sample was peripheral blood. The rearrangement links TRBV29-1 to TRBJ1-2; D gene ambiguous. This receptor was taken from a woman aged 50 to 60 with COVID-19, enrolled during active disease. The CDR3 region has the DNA TGCAGCGTTCGAGGGTCCTATGGCTACACCTTC. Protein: CSVRGSYGYTF.